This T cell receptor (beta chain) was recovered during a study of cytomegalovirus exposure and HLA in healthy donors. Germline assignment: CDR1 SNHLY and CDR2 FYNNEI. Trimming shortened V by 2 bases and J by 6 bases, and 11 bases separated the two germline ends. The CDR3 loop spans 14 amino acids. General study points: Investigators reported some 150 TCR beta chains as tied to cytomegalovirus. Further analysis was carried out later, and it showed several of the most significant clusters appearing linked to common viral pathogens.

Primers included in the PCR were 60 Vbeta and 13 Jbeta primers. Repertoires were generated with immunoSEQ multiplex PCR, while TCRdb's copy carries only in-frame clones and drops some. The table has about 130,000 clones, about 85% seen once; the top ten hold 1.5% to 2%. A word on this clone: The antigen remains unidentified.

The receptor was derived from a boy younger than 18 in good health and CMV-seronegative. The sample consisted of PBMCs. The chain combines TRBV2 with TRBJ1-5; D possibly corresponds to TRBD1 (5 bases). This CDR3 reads CASSELGVGQPQHF. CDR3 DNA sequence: TGTGCCAGCAGTGAATTAGGGGTAGGTCAGCCCCAGCATTTT.